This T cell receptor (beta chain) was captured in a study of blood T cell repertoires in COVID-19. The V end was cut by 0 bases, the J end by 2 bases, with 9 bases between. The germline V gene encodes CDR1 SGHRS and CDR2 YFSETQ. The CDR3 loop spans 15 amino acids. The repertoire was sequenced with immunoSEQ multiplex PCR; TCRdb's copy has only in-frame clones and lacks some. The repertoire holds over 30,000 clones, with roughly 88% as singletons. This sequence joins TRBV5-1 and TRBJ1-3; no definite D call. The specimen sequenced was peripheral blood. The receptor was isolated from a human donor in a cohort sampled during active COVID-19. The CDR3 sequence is CASSLDTRAGNTIYF. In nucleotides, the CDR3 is TGCGCCAGCAGCTTGGACACTCGGGCTGGAAACACCATATATTTT.